The present T cell receptor (beta chain) was sequenced within a study of a mutant IDH1 vaccine in newly diagnosed glioma. About the research overall: Treated individuals were 62.5% male and about 40% female, averaging 40.4 years of age. Most patients had received both radiotherapy and temozolomide, the prior options being radiotherapy, temozolomide, or both.

As for time point: week 23, last vaccination. A 20-mer mutant IDH1 peptide at 300 ug was injected subcutaneously with topical imiquimod. Trimming took off 0 bases at V and 5 bases at J, with 13 bases between the two ends. The germline gives CDR1 MNHEY, CDR2 SVGAGI. CDR3 length equals 15 residues. Sequenced by immunoSEQ multiplex PCR; TCRdb stores in-frame clones only, minus some. The sample holds about 60,000 clones; under 90% are singletons and the top ten take 10% to 15%. A remark on this clone: Its antigen is not identified.

Study findings and constraints: Pseudoprogression appeared unlinked to shifts in leading peripheral T cell clonotypes.

The specimen was PBMCs, collected from a glioma patient whose treatment included an IDH1 peptide vaccine. This chain connects TRBV6-5 to TRBJ1-1; the D gene is possibly TRBD1 (6 bases). This clonotype was sampled from a man younger than 30 with glioma. The CDR3: CASSYSKGVGTEAFF. The CDR3 nucleotides are TGTGCCAGCAGTTACTCGAAGGGGGTAGGTACTGAAGCTTTCTTT.